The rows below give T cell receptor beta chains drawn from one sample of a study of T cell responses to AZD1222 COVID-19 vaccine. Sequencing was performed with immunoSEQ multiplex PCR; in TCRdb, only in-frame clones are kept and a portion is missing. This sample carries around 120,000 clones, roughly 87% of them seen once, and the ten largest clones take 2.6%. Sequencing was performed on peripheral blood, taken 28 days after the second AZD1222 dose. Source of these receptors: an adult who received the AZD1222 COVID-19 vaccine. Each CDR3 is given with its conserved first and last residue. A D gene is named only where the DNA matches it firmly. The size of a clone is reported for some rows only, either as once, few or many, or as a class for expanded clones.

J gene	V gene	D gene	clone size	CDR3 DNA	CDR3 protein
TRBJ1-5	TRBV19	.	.	TGTGCCAGTAGCCGGGGGTTTCAACAGCCCCAGCATTTT	CASSRGFQQPQHF
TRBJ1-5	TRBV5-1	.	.	TGCGCCAGCAGCTTGGGAGGGGATAATCAGCCCCAGCATTTT	CASSLGGDNQPQHF
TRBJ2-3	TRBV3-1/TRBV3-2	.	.	TGTGCCAGCAGCCAAGACGAGAGTGGACCAGATACGCAGTATTTT	CASSQDESGPDTQYF
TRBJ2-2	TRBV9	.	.	TGTGCCAGCAGCGTAGGCCACACCGGGGAGCTGTTTTTT	CASSVGHTGELFF
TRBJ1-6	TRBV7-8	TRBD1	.	TGTGCCAGCAGCCCAAGACAGGGTAGAAATTCACCCCTCCACTTT	CASSPRQGRNSPLHF
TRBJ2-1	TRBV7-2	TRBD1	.	TGTGCCAGCAGCTCCCTTGGACAGGGAATATACAATGAGCAGTTCTTC	CASSSLGQGIYNEQFF
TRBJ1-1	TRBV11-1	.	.	TGTGCCAGCAGCTTAGGAAAGGGGGGGAAAACTGAAGCTTTCTTT	CASSLGKGGKTEAFF
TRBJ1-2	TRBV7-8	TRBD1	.	TGTGCCAGCAGCTTAGGGGACAGGGGCTATGGCTACACCTTC	CASSLGDRGYGYTF
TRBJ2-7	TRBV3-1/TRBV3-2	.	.	TGTGCCAGCAGCCAAGCATGGGACAACTCCTACGAGCAGTACTTC	CASSQAWDNSYEQYF
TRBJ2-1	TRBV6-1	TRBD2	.	TGTGCCAGCAGTGAAATTAGCGGGGGCAATGAGCAGTTCTTC	CASSEISGGNEQFF
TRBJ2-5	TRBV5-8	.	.	TGTGCCAGCAGCTTAGGGTCTGGCGGGTTGAAGTCCCAGTACTTC	CASSLGSGGLKSQYF
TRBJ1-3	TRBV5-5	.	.	TGTGCCAGCAGCCCTACAGGGAGCTCTGGAAACACCATATATTTT	CASSPTGSSGNTIYF
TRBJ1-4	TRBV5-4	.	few	TGTGCCAGCAGCTTGTCGGGGCAGGGCCAGAATGAAAAACTGTTTTTT	CASSLSGQGQNEKLFF
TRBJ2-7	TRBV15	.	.	TGTGCCACCAGCCCAGGGGTGGGCTACGAGCAGTACTTC	CATSPGVGYEQYF
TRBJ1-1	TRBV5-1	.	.	TGCGCCAGCAGCTTCCAGGGGTGGGACACTGAAGCTTTCTTT	CASSFQGWDTEAFF
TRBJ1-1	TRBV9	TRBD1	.	TGTGCCAGCAGCGCCGGACAGGCCTTGAACACTGAAGCTTTCTTT	CASSAGQALNTEAFF
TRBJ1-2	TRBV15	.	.	TGTGCCACCAGCATCGAGGGTAGGGCAGGTGGCTACACCTTC	CATSIEGRAGGYTF
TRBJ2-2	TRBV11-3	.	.	TGTGCCAGCGGGGCAGGGGTCACCGGGGAGCTGTTTTTT	CASGAGVTGELFF
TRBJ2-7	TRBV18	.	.	TGTGCCAGCTCACCACCGGGTTCGAGAACCTACGAGCAGTACTTC	CASSPPGSRTYEQYF
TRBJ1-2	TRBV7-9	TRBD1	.	TGTGCCAGCAGCTTGATACAGGGGGCAGGATATGGCTACACCTTC	CASSLIQGAGYGYTF
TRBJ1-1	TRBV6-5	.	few	TGTGCCAGCAGTTACACAGGGAACGCTGAAGCTTTCTTT	CASSYTGNAEAFF
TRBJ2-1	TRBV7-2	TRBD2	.	TGTGCCAGCAGCTTAGCGCATACTAGCGGGGGCTCTAATGAGCAGTTCTTC	CASSLAHTSGGSNEQFF
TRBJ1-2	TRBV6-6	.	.	TGTGCCAGCATCTTCTCTTTACAGGGTAATGGCTACACCTTC	CASIFSLQGNGYTF
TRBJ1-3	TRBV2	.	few	TGTGCCAGCAGTGTACAGGGCTCTGGAAACACCATATATTTT	CASSVQGSGNTIYF
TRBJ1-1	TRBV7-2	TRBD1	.	TGTGCCAGCAGCGGACGACAGGGGGTGAACACTGAAGCTTTCTTT	CASSGRQGVNTEAFF
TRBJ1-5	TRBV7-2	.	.	TGTGCCAGCAGCCGCACAGTAAGTGGCGGATATAGCAATCAGCCCCAGCATTTT	CASSRTVSGGYSNQPQHF
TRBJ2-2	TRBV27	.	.	TGTGCCAGCAGTTTTTGGAAAGCGAACACCGGGGAGCTGTTTTTT	CASSFWKANTGELFF
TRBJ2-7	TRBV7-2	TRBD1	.	TGTGCCAGCAGCCTGGGACAGGGGCTGGTCGAGCAGTACTTC	CASSLGQGLVEQYF